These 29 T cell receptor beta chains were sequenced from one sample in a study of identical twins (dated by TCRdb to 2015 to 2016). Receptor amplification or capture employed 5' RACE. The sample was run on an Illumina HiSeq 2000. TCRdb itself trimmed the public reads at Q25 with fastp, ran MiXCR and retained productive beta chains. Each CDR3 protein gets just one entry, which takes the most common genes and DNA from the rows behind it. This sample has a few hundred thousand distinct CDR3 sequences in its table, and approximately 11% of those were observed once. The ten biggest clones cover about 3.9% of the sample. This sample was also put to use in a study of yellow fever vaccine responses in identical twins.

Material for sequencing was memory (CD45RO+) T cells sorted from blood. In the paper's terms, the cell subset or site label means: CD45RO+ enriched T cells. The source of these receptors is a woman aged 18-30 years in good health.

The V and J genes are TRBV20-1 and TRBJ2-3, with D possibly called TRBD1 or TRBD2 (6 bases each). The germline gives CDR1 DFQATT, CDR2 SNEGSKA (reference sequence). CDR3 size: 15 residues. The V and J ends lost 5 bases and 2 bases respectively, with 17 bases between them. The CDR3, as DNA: TGCAGTGCTCCTCACCGGGGGCAGGACACAGATACGCAGTATTTT. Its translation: CSAPHRGQDTDTQYF.

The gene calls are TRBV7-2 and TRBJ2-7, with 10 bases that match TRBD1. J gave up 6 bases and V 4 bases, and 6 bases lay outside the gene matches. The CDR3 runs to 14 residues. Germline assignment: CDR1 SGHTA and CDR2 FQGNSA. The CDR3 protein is CASSSGQGLSEQYF. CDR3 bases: TGTGCCAGCAGCTCGGGACAGGGGTTAAGCGAGCAGTACTTC.

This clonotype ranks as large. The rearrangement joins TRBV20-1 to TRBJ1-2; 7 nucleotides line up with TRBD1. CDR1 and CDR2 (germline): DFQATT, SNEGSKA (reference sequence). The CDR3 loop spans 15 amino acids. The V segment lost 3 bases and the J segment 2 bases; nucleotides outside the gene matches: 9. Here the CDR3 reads CSARGIGTVNYGYTF. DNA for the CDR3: TGCAGTGCTAGGGGTATCGGGACAGTGAACTATGGCTACACCTTC.

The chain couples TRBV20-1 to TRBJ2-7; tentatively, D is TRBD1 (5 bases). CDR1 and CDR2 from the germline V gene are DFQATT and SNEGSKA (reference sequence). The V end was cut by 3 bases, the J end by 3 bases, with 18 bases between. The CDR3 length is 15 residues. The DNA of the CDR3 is TGCAGTGCTAGGGGTCCAGGGCCACAACTCTACGAGCAGTACTTC. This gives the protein CSARGPGPQLYEQYF.

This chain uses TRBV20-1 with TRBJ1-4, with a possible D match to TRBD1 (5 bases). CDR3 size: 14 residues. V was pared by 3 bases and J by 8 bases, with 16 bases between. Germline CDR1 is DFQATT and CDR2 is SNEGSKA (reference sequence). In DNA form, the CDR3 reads TGCAGTGCTAGGTCCCTTCGGGACGGAGAAAAACTGTTTTTT. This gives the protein CSARSLRDGEKLFF.

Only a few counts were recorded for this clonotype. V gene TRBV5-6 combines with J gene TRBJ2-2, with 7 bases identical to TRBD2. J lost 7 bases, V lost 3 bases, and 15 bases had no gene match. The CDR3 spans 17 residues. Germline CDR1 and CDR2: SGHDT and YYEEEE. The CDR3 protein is CASSSTRLARLVGELFF. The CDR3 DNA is TGTGCCAGCAGCTCCACCCGACTAGCCAGGTTGGTCGGGGAGCTGTTTTTT. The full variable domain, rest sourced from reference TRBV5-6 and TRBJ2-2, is DAGVTQSPTHLIKTRGQQVTLRCSPKSGHDTVSWYQQALGQGPQFIFQYYEEEERQRGNFPDRFSGHQFPNYSSELNVNALLLGDSALYLCASSSTRLARLVGELFFGEGSRLTVL.

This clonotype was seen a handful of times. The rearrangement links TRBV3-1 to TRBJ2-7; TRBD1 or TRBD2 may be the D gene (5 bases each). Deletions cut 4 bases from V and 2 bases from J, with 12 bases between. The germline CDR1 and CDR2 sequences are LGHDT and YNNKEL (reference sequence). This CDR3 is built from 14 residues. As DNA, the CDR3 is TGTGCCAGCAGCCTCCCCGGGACCACCTACGAGCAGTACTTC. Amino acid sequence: CASSLPGTTYEQYF.

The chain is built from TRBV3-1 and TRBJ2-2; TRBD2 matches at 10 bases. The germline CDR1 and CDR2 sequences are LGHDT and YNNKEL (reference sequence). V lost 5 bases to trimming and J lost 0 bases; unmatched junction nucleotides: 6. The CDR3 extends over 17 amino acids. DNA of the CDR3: TGTGCCAGCAGCGGACCGACTAGCGGGCCGAACACCGGGGAGCTGTTTTTT. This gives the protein CASSGPTSGPNTGELFF.

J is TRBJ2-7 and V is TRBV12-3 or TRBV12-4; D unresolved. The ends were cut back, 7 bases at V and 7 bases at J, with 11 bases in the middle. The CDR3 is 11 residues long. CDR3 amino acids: CASTLAGEQYF. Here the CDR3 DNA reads TGTGCCAGCACCTTAGCCGGGGAGCAGTACTTC.

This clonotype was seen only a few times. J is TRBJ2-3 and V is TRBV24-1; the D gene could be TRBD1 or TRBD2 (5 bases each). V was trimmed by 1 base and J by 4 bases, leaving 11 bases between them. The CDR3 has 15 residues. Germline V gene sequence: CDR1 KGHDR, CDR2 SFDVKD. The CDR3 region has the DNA TGTGCCACCAGTGATTTCGCCCAGGGAGCAGATACGCAGTATTTT. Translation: CATSDFAQGADTQYF.

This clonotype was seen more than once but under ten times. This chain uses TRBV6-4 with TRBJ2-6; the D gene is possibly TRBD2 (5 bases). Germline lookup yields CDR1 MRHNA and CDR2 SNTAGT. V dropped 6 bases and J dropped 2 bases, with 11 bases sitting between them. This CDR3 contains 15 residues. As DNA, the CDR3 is TGTGCCAGCAGAGGAGGAGCAGCTGGGGCCAACGTCCTGACTTTC. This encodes CASRGGAAGANVLTF.

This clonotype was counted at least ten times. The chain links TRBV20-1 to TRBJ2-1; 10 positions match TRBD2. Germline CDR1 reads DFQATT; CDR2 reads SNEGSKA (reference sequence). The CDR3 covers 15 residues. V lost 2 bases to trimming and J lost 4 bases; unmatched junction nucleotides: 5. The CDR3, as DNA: TGCAGTGCTAGAACTCTAGCGGGAGAATACAATGAGCAGTTCTTC. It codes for CSARTLAGEYNEQFF.

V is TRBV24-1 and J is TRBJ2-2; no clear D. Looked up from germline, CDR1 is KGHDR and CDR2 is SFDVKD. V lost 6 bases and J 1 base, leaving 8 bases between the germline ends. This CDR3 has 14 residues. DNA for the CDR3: TGTGCCACCAGTCCCGGTGGGAACACCGGGGAGCTGTTTTTT. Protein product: CATSPGGNTGELFF.

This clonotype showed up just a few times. The CDR3 region is CSVETGGRSYEQYF. The DNA of the CDR3 is TGCAGCGTTGAAACGGGGGGTAGGTCCTACGAGCAGTACTTC. The rearrangement links TRBV29-1 to TRBJ2-7; 7 positions agree with TRBD2. The germline CDR1 and CDR2 sequences are SQVTM and ANQGSEA. This CDR3 contains 14 residues. V was clipped by 2 bases and J by 1 base; unmatched bases: 5.

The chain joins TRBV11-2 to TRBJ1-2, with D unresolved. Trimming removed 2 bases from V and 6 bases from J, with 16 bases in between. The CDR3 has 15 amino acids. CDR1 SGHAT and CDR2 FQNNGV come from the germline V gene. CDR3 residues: CASSLLMRANHGYTF. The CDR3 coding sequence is TGTGCCAGCAGCTTATTAATGAGGGCTAATCATGGCTACACCTTC.

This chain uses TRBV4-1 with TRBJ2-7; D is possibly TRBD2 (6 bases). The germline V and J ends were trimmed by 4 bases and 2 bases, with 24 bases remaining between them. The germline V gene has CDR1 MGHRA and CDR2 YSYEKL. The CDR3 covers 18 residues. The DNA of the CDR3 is TGCGCCAGCAGCCTTGCAAGGGGAAACGGCAGGGAGGCCTACGAGCAGTACTTC. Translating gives CASSLARGNGREAYEQYF.

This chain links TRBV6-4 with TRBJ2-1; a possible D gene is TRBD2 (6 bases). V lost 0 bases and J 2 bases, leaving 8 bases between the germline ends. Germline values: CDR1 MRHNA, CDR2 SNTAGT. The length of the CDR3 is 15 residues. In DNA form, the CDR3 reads TGTGCCAGCAGTGACTCTTCGGGGGCCTACAATGAGCAGTTCTTC. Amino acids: CASSDSSGAYNEQFF.

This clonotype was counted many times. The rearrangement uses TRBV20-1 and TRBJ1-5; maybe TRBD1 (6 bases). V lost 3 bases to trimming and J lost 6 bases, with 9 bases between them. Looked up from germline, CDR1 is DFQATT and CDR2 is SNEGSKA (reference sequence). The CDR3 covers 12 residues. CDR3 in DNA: TGCAGTGCTAGGTTCAGGGGTCAGCCCCAGCATTTT. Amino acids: CSARFRGQPQHF.

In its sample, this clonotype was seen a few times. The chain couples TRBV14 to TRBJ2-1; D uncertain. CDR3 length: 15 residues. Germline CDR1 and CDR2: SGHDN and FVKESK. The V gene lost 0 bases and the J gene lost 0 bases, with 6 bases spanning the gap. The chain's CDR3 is CASSQDTSSYNEQFF. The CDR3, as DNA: TGTGCCAGCAGCCAAGACACGAGCTCCTACAATGAGCAGTTCTTC.

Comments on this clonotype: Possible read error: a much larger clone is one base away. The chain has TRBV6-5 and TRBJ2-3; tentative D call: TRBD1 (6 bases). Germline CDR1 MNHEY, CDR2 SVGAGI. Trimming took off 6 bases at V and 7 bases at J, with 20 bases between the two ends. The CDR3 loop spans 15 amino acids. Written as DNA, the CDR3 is TGTGCCAGCAGATTAGGGAGTGGTGGGGGCCATACGCAGTATTTT. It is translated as CASRLGSGGGHTQYF.

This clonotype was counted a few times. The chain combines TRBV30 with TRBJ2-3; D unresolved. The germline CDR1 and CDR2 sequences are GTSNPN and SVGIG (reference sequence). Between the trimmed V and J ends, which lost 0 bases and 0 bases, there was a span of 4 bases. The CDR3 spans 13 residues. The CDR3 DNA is TGTGCCTGGAGTGTATCCAGCACAGATACGCAGTATTTT. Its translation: CAWSVSSTDTQYF.

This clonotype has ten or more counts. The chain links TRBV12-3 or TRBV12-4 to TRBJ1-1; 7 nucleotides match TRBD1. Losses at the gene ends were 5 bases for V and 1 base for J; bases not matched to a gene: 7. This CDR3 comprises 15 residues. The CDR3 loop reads CASSPRQGRNTEAFF. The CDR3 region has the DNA TGTGCCAGCAGTCCCCGACAGGGCCGGAACACTGAAGCTTTCTTT.

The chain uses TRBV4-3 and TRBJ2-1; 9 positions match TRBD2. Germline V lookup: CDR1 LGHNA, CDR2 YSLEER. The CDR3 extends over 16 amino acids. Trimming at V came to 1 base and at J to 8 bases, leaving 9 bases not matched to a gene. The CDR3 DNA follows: TGCGCCAGCAGCCAAGCATGGGCGGGAGGGCTGGATGAGCAGTTCTTC. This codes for CASSQAWAGGLDEQFF.

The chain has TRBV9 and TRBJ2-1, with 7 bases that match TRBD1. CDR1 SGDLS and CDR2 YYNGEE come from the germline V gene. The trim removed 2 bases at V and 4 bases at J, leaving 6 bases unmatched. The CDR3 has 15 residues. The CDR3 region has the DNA TGTGCCAGCAGCGTTGGGGACAGCCCTTACAATGAGCAGTTCTTC. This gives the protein CASSVGDSPYNEQFF.

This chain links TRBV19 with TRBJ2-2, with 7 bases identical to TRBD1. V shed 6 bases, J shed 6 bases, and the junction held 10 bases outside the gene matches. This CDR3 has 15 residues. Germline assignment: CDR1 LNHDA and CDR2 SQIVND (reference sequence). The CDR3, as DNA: TGTGCCAGTAGAACGGACAGGACGAGCGCCGGGGAGCTGTTTTTT. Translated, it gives CASRTDRTSAGELFF.

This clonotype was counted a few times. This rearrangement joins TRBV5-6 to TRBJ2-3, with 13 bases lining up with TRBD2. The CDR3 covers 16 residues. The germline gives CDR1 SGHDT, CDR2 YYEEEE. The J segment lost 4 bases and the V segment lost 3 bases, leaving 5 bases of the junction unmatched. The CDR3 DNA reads TGTGCCAGCAGCTCAAGGACTAGCGGGAGATCAGATACGCAGTATTTT. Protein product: CASSSRTSGRSDTQYF.

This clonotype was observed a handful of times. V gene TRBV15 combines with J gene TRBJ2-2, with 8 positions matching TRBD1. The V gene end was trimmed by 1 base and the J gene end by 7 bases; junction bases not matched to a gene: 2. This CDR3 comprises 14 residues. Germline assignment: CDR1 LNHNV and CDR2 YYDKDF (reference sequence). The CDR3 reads CATSRGTGNGELFF. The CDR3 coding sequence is TGTGCCACCAGCAGAGGGACAGGGAACGGGGAGCTGTTTTTT.

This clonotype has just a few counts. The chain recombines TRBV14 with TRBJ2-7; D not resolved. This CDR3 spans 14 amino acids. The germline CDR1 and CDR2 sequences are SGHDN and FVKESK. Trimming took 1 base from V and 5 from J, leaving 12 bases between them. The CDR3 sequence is CASSQVLGYHEQYF. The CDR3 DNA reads TGTGCCAGCAGCCAAGTATTAGGGTACCACGAGCAGTACTTC.

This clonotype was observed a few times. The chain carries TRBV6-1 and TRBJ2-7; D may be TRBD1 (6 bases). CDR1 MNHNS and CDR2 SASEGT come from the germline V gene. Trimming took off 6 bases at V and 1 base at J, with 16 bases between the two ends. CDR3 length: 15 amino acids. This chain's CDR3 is CASRTLGQRSYEQYF. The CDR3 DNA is TGTGCCAGCAGAACACTCGGACAGCGTTCCTACGAGCAGTACTTC.